Below, 2 T cell receptor beta chains from the same sample are listed, as sequenced in a study of cytomegalovirus exposure and HLA in healthy donors. It was with 60 Vbeta and 13 Jbeta primers that the PCR ran. Using immunoSEQ multiplex PCR, the repertoire was profiled, and TCRdb retains in-frame clones only, with some absent. The data hold roughly 90,000 clones, with 84% observed a single time. The material sequenced was PBMCs. These receptors came from a man aged 18 to 35 in good health and CMV-seronegative.

The chain links TRBV4-3 to TRBJ1-1; a weak D match, TRBD1 (6 bases). CDR3 size: 14 residues. CDR1 is LGHNA, CDR2 YSLEER, per germline. The ends were cut back, 4 bases at V and 3 bases at J, with 12 bases in the middle. CDR3 sequence reads: CASSREQGYTEAFF. CDR3 nucleotide sequence: TGCGCCAGCAGCCGAGAGCAGGGGTACACTGAAGCTTTCTTT.

The V and J genes are TRBV6-1 and TRBJ2-7, with TRBD2 matching over 13 bases. The CDR3 runs to 16 residues. V lost 4 bases, J lost 4 bases, and 7 bases stayed unmatched. Germline values: CDR1 MNHNS, CDR2 SASEGT. In DNA form, the CDR3 reads TGTGCCAGCAGTGTTAGGACTAGCGGGAGTAAGTACGAGCAGTACTTC. This translates into CASSVRTSGSKYEQYF.